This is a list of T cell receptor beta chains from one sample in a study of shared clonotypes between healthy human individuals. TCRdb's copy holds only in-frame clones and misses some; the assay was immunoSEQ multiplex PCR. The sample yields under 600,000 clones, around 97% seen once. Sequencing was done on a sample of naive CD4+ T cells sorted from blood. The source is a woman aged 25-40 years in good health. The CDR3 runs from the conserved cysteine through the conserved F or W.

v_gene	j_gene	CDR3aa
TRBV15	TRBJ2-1	CATSSSSGNFYNEQFF
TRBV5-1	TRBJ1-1	CASSLRTMNTEAFF
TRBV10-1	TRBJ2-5	CASSAGGETQYF
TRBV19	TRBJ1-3	CASSPSWASGNTIYF
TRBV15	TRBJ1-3	CATSRGQLGNTIYF
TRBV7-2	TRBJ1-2	CASSSSSGYTF
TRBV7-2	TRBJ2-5	CASLGVSAETQYF
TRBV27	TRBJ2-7	CASGYKGAHEQYF
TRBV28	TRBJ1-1	CASKAWGLNTEAFF
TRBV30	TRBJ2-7	CAWSPLAGAGEQYF
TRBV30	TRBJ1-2	CAWSRGSKVNGYTF
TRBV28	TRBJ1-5	CASLSGSNQPQHF
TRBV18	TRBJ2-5	CASSLWTAEETQYF
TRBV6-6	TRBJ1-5	CASNQQPQHF
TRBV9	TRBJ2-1	CASSVISSNEQFF
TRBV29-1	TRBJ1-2	CSVNAGRAGYGYTF
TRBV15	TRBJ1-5	CATSRANQPQHF
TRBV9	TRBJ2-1	CASSVSRGEQFF
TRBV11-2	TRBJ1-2	CASSEDLNYGYTF
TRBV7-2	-	CASSTKGALSYEQYF
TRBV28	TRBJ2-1	CASSSVGWTSGSSYNEQFF